This T cell receptor beta chain was observed in a study of T cells in Graves' hyperthyroidism and ophthalmopathy. From RNA transcripts, TCR beta CDR3 regions were amplified. In the first-round RT-PCR of the TCR CDR3, the HTBI primer set was used. TCRdb used MiXCR to reprocess the multiplex PCR reads, holding one entry per CDR3 protein. Counted here are hundreds of thousands of distinct CDR3 sequences, more than 20% occurring once; the ten biggest clones make up roughly 30%. Germline CDR1 is MRHNA and CDR2 is SNTAGT. The CDR3 length is 16 residues. The V and J ends lost 2 bases and 3 bases respectively, with 14 bases between them.

V usage is TRBV6-4 and J usage is TRBJ2-1; tentative D call: TRBD2 (6 bases). Sequenced material: blood. The TCR was taken from a man aged 30 to 45 with Graves' ophthalmopathy. This CDR3 is CASSDLGGSGYNEQFF. The CDR3 nucleotides read TGTGCCAGCAGTGACCTAGGAGGGAGTGGCTACAATGAGCAGTTCTTC.